The rows below give T cell receptor beta chains drawn from one sample of a study of cytomegalovirus exposure and HLA in healthy donors. Here immunoSEQ multiplex PCR was the method, and the copy in TCRdb shows in-frame clones only, minus some. The repertoire holds 150,000 to 200,000 clones, around 80% seen once, with approximately 2.1% in the top ten. The material sequenced was PBMCs. These receptors all come from a woman aged 25 to 39 in good health and CMV-seropositive. Both conserved end residues are trimmed from each CDR3. Fields, in order: J gene, V gene, CDR3 protein.

j_gene: TRBJ1-5; v_gene: TRBV7-2; CDR3aa: ASSLATAYNQPQH
j_gene: TRBJ2-1; v_gene: TRBV6-1; CDR3aa: ASSDKGLQF
j_gene: TRBJ1-2; v_gene: TRBV15; CDR3aa: ATSSGQKSLYYGYT
j_gene: TRBJ2-7; v_gene: TRBV27; CDR3aa: ASSFSGSSYEQY
j_gene: TRBJ2-2; v_gene: TRBV10-3; CDR3aa: ASAGQEDYTGELF
j_gene: TRBJ2-5; v_gene: TRBV6-6; CDR3aa: ASSYSNRVKETQY
j_gene: TRBJ1-5; v_gene: TRBV7-9; CDR3aa: ASSLGQGWNQPQH
j_gene: TRBJ1-5; v_gene: TRBV28; CDR3aa: ASKHPGGDGAGNQPQH
j_gene: TRBJ2-3; v_gene: TRBV7-6; CDR3aa: ASSSTSGATDTQY
j_gene: TRBJ2-2; v_gene: TRBV5-6; CDR3aa: ASSLGLAGGFTGELF
j_gene: TRBJ1-3; v_gene: TRBV29-1; CDR3aa: SAGQSAGNTIY
j_gene: TRBJ1-1; v_gene: TRBV28; CDR3aa: ASRFSGSLNTEAF